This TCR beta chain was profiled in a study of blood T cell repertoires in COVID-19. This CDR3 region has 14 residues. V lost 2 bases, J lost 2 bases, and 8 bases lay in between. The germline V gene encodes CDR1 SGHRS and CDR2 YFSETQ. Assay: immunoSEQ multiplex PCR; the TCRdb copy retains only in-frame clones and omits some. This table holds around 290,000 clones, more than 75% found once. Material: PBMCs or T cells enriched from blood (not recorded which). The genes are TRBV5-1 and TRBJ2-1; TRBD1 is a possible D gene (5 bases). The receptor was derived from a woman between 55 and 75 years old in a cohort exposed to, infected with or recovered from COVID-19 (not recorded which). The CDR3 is CASSFDRTYNEQFF. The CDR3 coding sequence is TGCGCCAGCAGCTTTGACAGAACCTACAATGAGCAGTTCTTC. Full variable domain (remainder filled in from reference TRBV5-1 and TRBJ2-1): KAGVTQTPRYLIKTRGQQVTLSCSPISGHRSVSWYQQTPGQGLQFLFEYFSETQRNKGNFPGRFSGRQFSNSRSEMNVSTLELGDSALYLCASSFDRTYNEQFFGPGTRLTVL.